The rows below give T cell receptor beta chains drawn from one sample of a study of blood T cell repertoires in COVID-19. Using immunoSEQ multiplex PCR, the repertoire was profiled, and TCRdb retains in-frame clones only, with some absent. This sample has about 250,000 clones, with over 75% found just once. Material: PBMCs or T cells enriched from blood (not recorded which). These receptors were taken from a middle-aged man who had recovered from COVID-19. The CDR3 runs from the conserved cysteine through the conserved F or W. The order of the fields is clone size, V gene, D gene, J gene, CDR3 protein, CDR3 DNA. A D gene is named only where the DNA matches it firmly. Clone size appears in some rows only: once, few, many, or a class for an expanded clone.

clone_size: NA; v_call: TRBV14; d_call: NA; j_call: TRBJ1-2; cdr3_aa: CASSLRPRLDYGYTF; cdr3_nt: TGTGCCAGCAGCCTGCGGCCCCGCCTGGACTATGGCTACACCTTC
clone_size: NA; v_call: TRBV9; d_call: NA; j_call: TRBJ2-3; cdr3_aa: CASSATSADTQYF; cdr3_nt: TGTGCCAGCAGCGCGACCAGCGCAGATACGCAGTATTTT
clone_size: NA; v_call: TRBV11-2; d_call: NA; j_call: TRBJ1-1; cdr3_aa: CASSVKQGTEAFF; cdr3_nt: TGTGCCAGCAGCGTCAAACAGGGTACTGAAGCTTTCTTT
clone_size: NA; v_call: TRBV7-2; d_call: TRBD1; j_call: TRBJ1-5; cdr3_aa: CASRSQGGLNNQPQHF; cdr3_nt: TGTGCCAGCAGGTCCCAGGGGGGCCTTAACAATCAGCCCCAGCATTTT
clone_size: NA; v_call: TRBV7-3; d_call: NA; j_call: TRBJ2-5; cdr3_aa: CASSLRTQETQYF; cdr3_nt: TGTGCCAGCAGCTTAAGAACTCAAGAGACCCAGTACTTC
clone_size: NA; v_call: TRBV9; d_call: TRBD2; j_call: TRBJ2-7; cdr3_aa: CASSHGTSGSIESYEQYF; cdr3_nt: TGTGCCAGCAGCCATGGGACTAGCGGGTCCATAGAATCCTACGAGCAGTACTTC
clone_size: NA; v_call: TRBV11-2; d_call: TRBD2; j_call: TRBJ2-3; cdr3_aa: CASSLAGITRTSGTDTQYF; cdr3_nt: TGTGCCAGCAGCTTGGCAGGGATCACGAGGACTAGCGGCACAGATACGCAGTATTTT
clone_size: NA; v_call: TRBV7-2; d_call: NA; j_call: TRBJ1-2; cdr3_aa: CASSYPMGGGYGYTF; cdr3_nt: TGTGCCAGCAGCTACCCCATGGGGGGGGGCTATGGCTACACCTTC
clone_size: NA; v_call: TRBV13; d_call: TRBD1; j_call: TRBJ2-7; cdr3_aa: CASRRQGGPWEQYF; cdr3_nt: TGTGCCAGCAGGCGACAGGGGGGCCCTTGGGAGCAGTACTTC
clone_size: NA; v_call: TRBV19; d_call: NA; j_call: TRBJ1-6; cdr3_aa: CASRSGYNSPLHF; cdr3_nt: TGTGCCAGTAGGTCGGGCTATAATTCACCCCTCCACTTT
clone_size: once; v_call: TRBV5-1; d_call: NA; j_call: TRBJ2-5; cdr3_aa: CASSQGRDPGETQYF; cdr3_nt: TGCGCCAGCAGCCAGGGGAGGGATCCTGGGGAGACCCAGTACTTC
clone_size: NA; v_call: TRBV6-1; d_call: NA; j_call: TRBJ2-3; cdr3_aa: CASSDQLVSWTDTQYF; cdr3_nt: TGTGCCAGCAGTGACCAACTAGTGAGTTGGACAGATACGCAGTATTTT
clone_size: NA; v_call: TRBV18; d_call: NA; j_call: TRBJ2-3; cdr3_aa: CASSPQAGTDTQYF; cdr3_nt: TGTGCCAGCTCACCACAAGCGGGTACAGATACGCAGTATTTT
clone_size: few; v_call: TRBV5-5; d_call: NA; j_call: TRBJ2-5; cdr3_aa: CASSLATGSTSETQYF; cdr3_nt: TGTGCCAGCAGCTTGGCCACAGGGTCGACGTCGGAGACCCAGTACTTC
clone_size: NA; v_call: TRBV3-1/TRBV3-2; d_call: NA; j_call: TRBJ1-5; cdr3_aa: CASSQDPGLTNQPQHF; cdr3_nt: TGTGCCAGCAGCCAAGACCCTGGACTGACAAATCAGCCCCAGCATTTT
clone_size: NA; v_call: TRBV27; d_call: TRBD1; j_call: TRBJ1-1; cdr3_aa: CASSLTGGASYTEAFF; cdr3_nt: TGTGCCAGCAGTCTCACAGGGGGCGCGAGTTACACTGAAGCTTTCTTT
clone_size: NA; v_call: TRBV5-5; d_call: NA; j_call: TRBJ1-6; cdr3_aa: CASSFPPGNNSPLHF; cdr3_nt: TGTGCCAGCAGCTTCCCCCCGGGGAATAATTCACCCCTCCACTTT
clone_size: NA; v_call: TRBV19; d_call: NA; j_call: TRBJ1-2; cdr3_aa: CAISPTTGGYGYTF; cdr3_nt: TGTGCCATCTCGCCGACGACAGGAGGCTATGGCTACACCTTC
clone_size: NA; v_call: TRBV5-1; d_call: TRBD1; j_call: TRBJ1-1; cdr3_aa: CASSLIQGTGRDTEAFF; cdr3_nt: TGCGCCAGCAGCCTCATACAAGGGACAGGGAGGGACACTGAAGCTTTCTTT
clone_size: NA; v_call: TRBV7-2; d_call: TRBD2; j_call: TRBJ2-7; cdr3_aa: CASSSQGSGNYEQYF; cdr3_nt: TGTGCCAGCAGCTCCCAGGGTAGCGGGAACTACGAGCAGTACTTC
clone_size: NA; v_call: TRBV5-1; d_call: NA; j_call: TRBJ1-1; cdr3_aa: CASSPGTVNTEAFF; cdr3_nt: TGCGCCAGCAGCCCAGGGACTGTGAACACTGAAGCTTTCTTT
clone_size: NA; v_call: TRBV3-1/TRBV3-2; d_call: TRBD2; j_call: TRBJ2-1; cdr3_aa: CASGLAGGNEQFF; cdr3_nt: TGTGCCAGCGGACTAGCGGGGGGCAATGAGCAGTTCTTC
clone_size: NA; v_call: TRBV5-1; d_call: TRBD2; j_call: TRBJ2-2; cdr3_aa: CASSFGLAGGPGELFF; cdr3_nt: TGCGCCAGCAGCTTCGGACTAGCGGGAGGTCCTGGGGAGCTGTTTTTT
clone_size: NA; v_call: TRBV11-3; d_call: NA; j_call: TRBJ1-1; cdr3_aa: CASSLDPGLNTEAFF; cdr3_nt: TGTGCCAGCAGCTTAGACCCAGGGCTGAACACTGAAGCTTTCTTT
clone_size: NA; v_call: TRBV27; d_call: NA; j_call: TRBJ2-6; cdr3_aa: CASSPNIGANVLTF; cdr3_nt: TGTGCCAGCAGCCCCAACATTGGGGCCAACGTCCTGACTTTC